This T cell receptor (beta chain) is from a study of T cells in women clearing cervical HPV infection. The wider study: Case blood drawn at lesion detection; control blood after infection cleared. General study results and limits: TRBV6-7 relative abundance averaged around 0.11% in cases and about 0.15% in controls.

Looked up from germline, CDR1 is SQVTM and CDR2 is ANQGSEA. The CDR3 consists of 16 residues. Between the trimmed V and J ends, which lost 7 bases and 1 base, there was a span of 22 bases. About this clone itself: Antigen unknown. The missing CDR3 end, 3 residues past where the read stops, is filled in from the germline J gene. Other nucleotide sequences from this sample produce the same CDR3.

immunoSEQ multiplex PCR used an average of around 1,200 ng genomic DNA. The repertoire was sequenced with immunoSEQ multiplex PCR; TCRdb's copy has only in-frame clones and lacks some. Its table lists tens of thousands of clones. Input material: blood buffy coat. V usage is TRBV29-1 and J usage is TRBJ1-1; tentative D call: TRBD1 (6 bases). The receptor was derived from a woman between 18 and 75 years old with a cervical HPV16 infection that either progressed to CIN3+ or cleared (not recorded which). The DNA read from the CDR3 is TGCAGCGATCTTGGACAGCTCAAATCTGGGAACACTGAA. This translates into CSDLGQLKSGNTE. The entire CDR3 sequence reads CSDLGQLKSGNTEAFF.